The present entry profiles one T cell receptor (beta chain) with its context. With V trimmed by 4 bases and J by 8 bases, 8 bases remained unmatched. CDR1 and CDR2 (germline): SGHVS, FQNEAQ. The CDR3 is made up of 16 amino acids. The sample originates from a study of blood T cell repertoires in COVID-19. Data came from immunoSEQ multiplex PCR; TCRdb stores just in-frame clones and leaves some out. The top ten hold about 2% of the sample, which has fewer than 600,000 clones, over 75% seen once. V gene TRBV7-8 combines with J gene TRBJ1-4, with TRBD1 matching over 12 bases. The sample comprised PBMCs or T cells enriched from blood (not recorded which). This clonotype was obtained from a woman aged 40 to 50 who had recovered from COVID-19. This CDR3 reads CASSSWDRGREEKLFF. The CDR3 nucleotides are TGTGCCAGCAGCTCCTGGGACAGGGGGCGGGAGGAAAAACTGTTTTTT.